This is a list of T cell receptor beta chains from one sample in a study of T cell responses to AZD1222 COVID-19 vaccine. Produced via immunoSEQ multiplex PCR; TCRdb's table is partial and in-frame only. There are about 260,000 clones in the sample; 90% to 95% occur only once, and 0.55% lies in the top ten. Sequenced material: peripheral blood, taken on day 0 of AZD1222 vaccination. The receptors derive from an adult in good health. Each CDR3 is given with its conserved first and last residue. Not every row has a clone size; where given, it reads once, few, many or a size class.

>TRBV28|15|NA|TRBJ1-4
CASSAPGSQTEKLFF
>TRBV25-1|16|NA|TRBJ2-7
CASSESRTAYSYEQYF
>TRBV5-1|14|NA|TRBJ2-1
CASSWTAGDNEQFF
>TRBV3-1/TRBV3-2|16|few|TRBJ1-2
CASSQETGGNTYGYTF
>TRBV18|15|NA|TRBJ1-2
CASSPPRGGNYGYTF
>TRBV7-6|12|NA|TRBJ1-5
CASSLQGQPQHF
>TRBV2|12|NA|TRBJ1-6
CASREDESPLHF
>TRBV7-8|14|NA|TRBJ1-1
CASRNRVLDTEAFF
>TRBV20-1|10|NA|TRBJ2-7
CSARNYEQYF
>TRBV9|17|NA|TRBJ2-2
CASSVPRGQGSTGELFF
>TRBV6-1|12|NA|TRBJ1-2
CASSEAGYGYTF
>TRBV28|15|once|TRBJ2-7
CASSGPGQGKNEQYF
>TRBV7-2|13|once|TRBJ1-3
CASSTDNGNTIYF
>TRBV5-4|15|NA|TRBJ1-6
CASSKGGSYNSPLHF
>TRBV7-5|17|NA|TRBJ2-5
CARSLVGAKLGVETQYF
>TRBV9|17|once|TRBJ2-2
CASSVLADPHRTGELFF
>TRBV6-2/TRBV6-3|15|NA|TRBJ2-3
CASSRGTGAADTQYF
>TRBV11-1|16|NA|TRBJ2-2
CASSVQPGQYTGELFF
>TRBV28|13|NA|TRBJ2-5
CASSLTGLATQYF
>TRBV18|20|NA|TRBJ2-6
CASSPPPYQAGGSGANVLTF
>TRBV25-1|10|NA|TRBJ2-3
CALRRDTQYF
>TRBV23-1|22|NA|TRBJ2-2
CASSLPSSRLTSGQVNTGELFF
>TRBV5-1|13|once|TRBJ1-1
CASSFQGSTEAFF
>TRBV28|12|NA|TRBJ1-6
CASTVSLGPLHF
>TRBV28|16|NA|TRBJ1-6
CASSLGAGASNSPLHF
>TRBV3-1/TRBV3-2|17|NA|TRBJ1-1
CASSQEGSDRANTEAFF
>TRBV6-6|12|NA|TRBJ1-2
CASSYSAEGYTF
>TRBV28|12|NA|TRBJ1-1
CAISGGYTEAFF
>TRBV24-1|15|NA|TRBJ1-4
CATSDLGAGNEKLFF
>TRBV2|14|NA|TRBJ1-5
CATSRQGRDQPQHF
>TRBV11-2|12|NA|TRBJ2-7
CASSRTMGEQYF
>TRBV7-3|16|NA|TRBJ2-2
CASSLMGRGNTGELFF
>TRBV3-1/TRBV3-2|11|NA|TRBJ1-1
CASSLGGEAFF
>TRBV5-1|18|NA|TRBJ2-2
CASSLELAGAANTGELFF
>TRBV6-1|16|NA|TRBJ2-5
CASSEALPGAQETQYF
>TRBV19|14|NA|TRBJ2-3
CASIGGRAEDTQYF
>TRBV7-9|13|NA|TRBJ1-2
CASSLGGNYGYTF
>TRBV7-2|15|NA|TRBJ2-1
CASSSLARRGNEQFF
>TRBV27|15|NA|TRBJ1-5
CASSLESGSNQPQHF
>TRBV5-1|17|NA|TRBJ1-1
CASSLVFQGRKNTEAFF
>TRBV2|13|NA|TRBJ1-2
CASSEVVGTGYTF
>TRBV5-1|13|NA|TRBJ2-7
CASRGQGAQEQYF
>TRBV7-8|12|NA|TRBJ2-5
CASSRTGETQYF
>TRBV11-2|14|once|TRBJ2-7
CASSLVLGAYEQYF
>TRBV2|11|NA|TRBJ2-1
CASVMYSEQFF
>TRBV7-9|16|NA|TRBJ2-1
CASSSTVRDLENEQFF
>TRBV6-5|15|once|TRBJ2-6
CASSYWGSGANVLTF